This T cell receptor (beta chain) was found in a study of blood T cell repertoires in COVID-19. CDR3 length: 15 amino acids. Germline assignment: CDR1 LGHNA and CDR2 YNFKEQ. Between the trimmed V and J ends, which lost 0 bases and 7 bases, there was a span of 13 bases. Authors' methods: Estimates of nucleated cell counts were drawn from the amplification of reference gene primers. Profiled with immunoSEQ multiplex PCR; TCRdb holds only in-frame clones, not every one. V and J calls and clone size are copied from that table; D and trimming were computed from the DNA. The data contain 31,000 or so clones, 75% to 90% of them singletons.

J is TRBJ1-5 and V is TRBV4-2; D not resolved. This clonotype was sampled from a man older than 75 with acute or convalescent COVID-19. Sequenced sample: peripheral blood. In nucleotides, the CDR3 is TGTGCCAGCAGCCAAGATTTCGTTGGCCAACAGCCCCAGCATTTT. Encoded protein: CASSQDFVGQQPQHF.